Below are 27 T cell receptor beta chains sequenced from a single sample in a study of blood T cell repertoires in COVID-19. Using immunoSEQ multiplex PCR, the repertoire was profiled, and TCRdb retains in-frame clones only, with some absent. The table records fewer than 80,000 clones, 86% of them present only once. Material: peripheral blood. The source of these receptors is a man aged 25 to 40 with acute or convalescent COVID-19.

The chain links TRBV24-1 to TRBJ1-2; D call uncertain. Per germline, CDR1 KGHDR and CDR2 SFDVKD. V gave up 8 bases and J gave up 4 bases, with 10 bases separating them. The CDR3 runs to 12 residues. Here the CDR3 reads CATKTSRYGYTF. The CDR3 DNA follows: TGTGCCACCAAAACGTCGCGCTATGGCTACACCTTC.

This rearrangement joins TRBV6-4 to TRBJ2-2; D unclear. Germline V gives CDR1 MRHNA, CDR2 SNTAGT. The CDR3 is 15 amino acids. V gave up 0 bases and J gave up 4 bases, with 9 bases separating them. The CDR3 nucleotides read TGTGCCAGCAGTGACTCCCAGGATCTCACCGGGGAGCTGTTTTTT. This sequence encodes CASSDSQDLTGELFF.

The chain is built from TRBV7-2 and TRBJ1-1, with 12 bases aligning to TRBD1. The CDR3 totals 17 residues. The J segment lost 0 bases and the V segment lost 3 bases, leaving 5 bases of the junction unmatched. Germline loops: CDR1 SGHTA, CDR2 FQGNSA. CDR3 sequence: CASSLGDRGRLNTEAFF. The CDR3 nucleotides read TGTGCCAGCAGCTTGGGGGACAGGGGGCGATTGAACACTGAAGCTTTCTTT.

This clone was picked up one time. V usage is TRBV15 and J usage is TRBJ2-5, with D maybe TRBD1 (6 bases). From germline, CDR1 is LNHNV and CDR2 YYDKDF (reference sequence). This CDR3 spans 15 amino acids. V was cut by 5 bases and J by 1 base, with 14 bases left in between. The CDR3 here is CATSSQQGPQETQYF. The CDR3 coding sequence is TGTGCCACCAGCTCCCAACAGGGACCCCAAGAGACCCAGTACTTC.

This clone has a handful of counts. This chain connects TRBV2 to TRBJ1-1; no definite D call. Germline CDR1 and CDR2: SNHLY and FYNNEI. The V end lost 7 bases, the J end lost 7 bases, and 7 bases lay between the germline ends. CDR3 length: 10 amino acids. The CDR3 DNA follows: TGTGCCAGCAAGGAGGTTGAAGCTTTCTTT. Its protein is CASKEVEAFF.

V gene TRBV5-1 combines with J gene TRBJ2-7; D may be TRBD1 (6 bases). CDR3 length equals 14 residues. Germline values: CDR1 SGHRS, CDR2 YFSETQ. V lost 2 bases to trimming and J lost 3 bases, with 12 bases between them. As DNA, the CDR3 is TGCGCCAGCAGCTTTTGGGGCAGGGGCTACGAGCAGTACTTC. It yields the protein CASSFWGRGYEQYF.

This rearrangement joins TRBV6-1 to TRBJ2-1, with 7 nucleotides matching TRBD1. V shed 1 base, J shed 5 bases, and the junction held 5 bases outside the gene matches. Germline V gene data show CDR1 as MNHNS and CDR2 as SASEGT. CDR3 length: 15 amino acids. The CDR3 bases are TGTGCCAGCAGTGAAGGAAAGGGGGCTGACAATGAGCAGTTCTTC. Its translation is CASSEGKGADNEQFF.

This chain joins TRBV6-5 and TRBJ2-3; no clear D gene. CDR3 size: 12 residues. V dropped 5 bases and J dropped 2 bases, with 5 bases sitting between them. Germline loops: CDR1 MNHEY, CDR2 SVGAGI. The CDR3 DNA reads TGTGCCAGCAGTAGCAACACAGATACGCAGTATTTT. Translated, it gives CASSSNTDTQYF.

This clone turned up a few times. The chain has TRBV19 and TRBJ2-2; weak D call: TRBD1 (6 bases). In germline, CDR1 is LNHDA, CDR2 SQIVND (reference sequence). V dropped 6 bases and J dropped 5 bases, with 16 bases sitting between them. The CDR3 totals 15 residues. CDR3 DNA sequence: TGTGCCAGTAGCTTGCTCACAGGGTATACCGGGGAGCTGTTTTTT. Translation gives CASSLLTGYTGELFF. Filled out from reference TRBV19 and TRBJ2-2, the complete variable domain reads DGGITQSPKYLFRKEGQNVTLSCEQNLNHDAMYWYRQDPGQGLRLIYYSQIVNDFQKGDIAEGYSVSREKKESFPLTVTSAQKNPTAFYLCASSLLTGYTGELFFGEGSRLTVL.

This sequence joins TRBV27 and TRBJ2-7; maybe TRBD1 (5 bases). Germline V CDR1 and CDR2: MNHEY, SMNVEV (reference sequence). V lost 6 bases and J 5 bases, leaving 17 bases between the germline ends. The CDR3 sequence is 14 residues long. The CDR3 region is CASRPMQGWDEQYF. In DNA, the CDR3 is TGTGCCAGCAGACCCATGCAGGGTTGGGACGAGCAGTACTTC.

The rearrangement joins TRBV4-1 to TRBJ2-3; 8 nucleotides align to TRBD2. Per germline, CDR1 MGHRA and CDR2 YSYEKL. V dropped 5 bases and J dropped 2; count of bases not matched to a gene: 3. The CDR3 length is 14 residues. In nucleotides, the CDR3 is TGCGCCAGCAGCGCGCGGGGGGCCACAGATACGCAGTATTTT. Translating it yields CASSARGATDTQYF.

This chain links TRBV4-3 with TRBJ1-4; D remains ambiguous. Germline V lookup: CDR1 LGHNA, CDR2 YSLEER. V dropped 2 bases and J dropped 7 bases, with 11 bases sitting between them. The CDR3 consists of 14 residues. The chain's CDR3 is CASSQRVLGEKLFF. CDR3 nucleotides: TGCGCCAGCAGCCAACGGGTGTTAGGTGAAAAACTGTTTTTT.

The rearrangement links TRBV14 to TRBJ1-1, with TRBD1 matching over 10 bases. Losses at the gene ends were 2 bases for V and 5 bases for J; bases not matched to a gene: 11. Germline CDR1 is SGHDN and CDR2 is FVKESK. This CDR3 spans 17 amino acids. Here the CDR3 reads CASSQLRTGGYGTEAFF. The CDR3 coding sequence is TGTGCCAGCAGCCAACTCAGGACAGGGGGTTATGGAACTGAAGCTTTCTTT.

The chain has TRBV28 and TRBJ2-5; D might be TRBD1 (5 bases). V was cut by 10 bases and J by 4 bases, with 22 bases left in between. This CDR3 is 15 amino acids long. CDR1 and CDR2 (germline): MDHEN, SYDVKM. This CDR3 is CAISTASNRGETQYF. DNA of the CDR3: TGTGCCATCTCGACAGCTTCCAACCGTGGAGAGACCCAGTACTTC.

Only a few counts were recorded for this clone. V is TRBV19 and J is TRBJ1-1; 7 bases agree with TRBD1. Germline loops: CDR1 LNHDA, CDR2 SQIVND (reference sequence). CDR3 size: 14 residues. V was clipped by 2 bases and J by 3 bases; unmatched bases: 3. CDR3 DNA sequence: TGTGCCAGTAGTATATTCCAGGGGGACACTGAAGCTTTCTTT. Amino acid sequence: CASSIFQGDTEAFF.

V usage is TRBV5-1 and J usage is TRBJ1-2; D remains unclear. Germline-derived CDR1 and CDR2 are SGHRS and YFSETQ. The ends were cut back, 3 bases at V and 0 bases at J, with 9 bases in the middle. The CDR3 length is 14 residues. The CDR3 nucleotides read TGCGCCAGCAGCTGGTCACGGTCTAACTATGGCTACACCTTC. Its protein product is CASSWSRSNYGYTF.

CDR3 DNA: TGTGCCAGCAGTGAGTTGCGGGGTGGCAATCAGCCCCAGCATTTT. Translation gives CASSELRGGNQPQHF. This chain uses TRBV2 with TRBJ1-5, with D uncertain. CDR1 and CDR2 from the germline V gene are SNHLY and FYNNEI. The V end lost 3 bases, the J end lost 2 bases, and 11 bases lay between the germline ends. The CDR3 runs 15 residues.

This chain links TRBV4-1 with TRBJ2-4; TRBD1 aligns across 9 bases. The junction had 11 bases not matched to a gene; V was cut back by 2 bases and J by 6 bases. CDR1 and CDR2 from the germline V gene are MGHRA and YSYEKL. CDR3 size: 17 residues. DNA of the CDR3: TGCGCCAGCAGCCAAAGTACAGGGGGCGATGGGGGAAACATTCAGTACTTC. It yields the protein CASSQSTGGDGGNIQYF.

The chain employs TRBV9 and TRBJ1-2; D uncertain. The germline V gene encodes CDR1 SGDLS and CDR2 YYNGEE. Trimming shortened V by 1 base and J by 3 bases, and 7 bases separated the two germline ends. CDR3 length equals 13 residues. The CDR3 sequence: CASSVRVDYGYTF. CDR3 DNA: TGTGCCAGCAGCGTACGGGTTGACTATGGCTACACCTTC.

The chain links TRBV9 to TRBJ2-2; the D gene is possibly TRBD1 (5 bases). Trimming removed 4 bases at V and 2 bases at J, with 15 bases between. The CDR3 runs to 16 residues. Germline V lookup: CDR1 SGDLS, CDR2 YYNGEE. The CDR3 nucleotides are TGTGCCAGCAGCCTCACGATCAGGGATAACACCGGGGAGCTGTTTTTT. It translates to CASSLTIRDNTGELFF. The full variable domain, rest sourced from reference TRBV9 and TRBJ2-2, is DSGVTQTPKHLITATGQRVTLRCSPRSGDLSVYWYQQSLDQGLQFLIQYYNGEERAKGNILERFSAQQFPDLHSELNLSSLELGDSALYFCASSLTIRDNTGELFFGEGSRLTVL.

V is TRBV6-5 and J is TRBJ1-6; tentative D call: TRBD1 (5 bases). The germline gives CDR1 MNHEY, CDR2 SVGAGI. V gave up 2 bases and J gave up 7 bases, with 6 bases separating them. This CDR3 spans 13 amino acids. The CDR3 sequence: CASSYDRNSPLHF. The CDR3 DNA follows: TGTGCCAGCAGTTACGACAGAAATTCACCCCTCCACTTT.

The chain combines TRBV3-1 (or the pseudogene TRBV3-2) with TRBJ1-3; TRBD1 matches at 7 bases. Germline V gene lookup returns CDR1 LGHDT and CDR2 YNNKEL (reference sequence). The CDR3 is 16 amino acids. The junction had 11 bases not matched to a gene; V was cut back by 5 bases and J by 4 bases. The CDR3 region has the DNA TGTGCCAGCAGCGCACGACAGGGTCCGGCCGGAAACACCATATATTTT. Translated, it gives CASSARQGPAGNTIYF.

The chain uses TRBV24-1 and TRBJ1-5; 9 bases map to TRBD1. From germline, CDR1 is KGHDR and CDR2 SFDVKD. V trimming: 4 bases; J trimming: 5 bases; junction bases outside the gene matches: 14. The CDR3 is 18 residues long. The CDR3 DNA reads as TGTGCCACCAGTGAGGCGGGACAGGGTTTAGGTGACGATCAGCCCCAGCATTTT. This encodes CATSEAGQGLGDDQPQHF.

The J gene is TRBJ1-1, the V gene TRBV3-1 (or the pseudogene TRBV3-2), with D unclear. V lost 7 bases to trimming and J lost 6 bases, with 15 bases between them. From germline, CDR1 is LGHDT and CDR2 YNNKEL (reference sequence). The CDR3 extends over 13 amino acids. CDR3: CASTMDSVAEAFF. The DNA of the CDR3 is TGTGCCAGCACTATGGACTCCGTGGCTGAAGCTTTCTTT.

Details on this clone: The junction shows a germline mismatch at one end, possibly a read error. The chain links TRBV6-5 to TRBJ1-1; D not certain. The CDR3 contains 14 residues. Germline CDR1 is MNHEY and CDR2 is SVGAGI. The CDR3 nucleotides are TGTGCCAGCAGTTACTCCCCGTTTATCTCGGGTATGATCTTT. This gives the protein CASSYSPFISGMIF.

This chain links TRBV5-4 with TRBJ1-2; TRBD1 matches 10 bases. CDR1 is SGHNT and CDR2 is YYREEE in the germline V gene (reference sequence). Trimming cost V 3 bases and J 4 bases; bases outside gene matches: 3. This CDR3 region has 14 residues. CDR3 protein: CASSSDRGFYGYTF. Here the CDR3 DNA reads TGTGCCAGCAGCTCGGACAGGGGGTTCTATGGCTACACCTTC. Complete variable domain (other parts from reference TRBV5-4 and TRBJ1-2): ETGVTQSPTHLIKTRGQQVTLRCSSQSGHNTVSWYQQALGQGPQFIFQYYREEENGRGNFPPRFSGLQFPNYSSELNVNALELDDSALYLCASSSDRGFYGYTFGSGTRLTVV.

The chain combines TRBV11-2 with TRBJ2-1; 9 positions agree with TRBD1. The ends lost 5 bases at V and 10 bases at J; junction bases unmatched: 15. From germline, CDR1 is SGHAT and CDR2 FQNNGV. CDR3 length: 16 amino acids. The CDR3 nucleotides read TGTGCCAGCAGCCCCCAGTTCGGGACAGGGTCCTGGGAGCAGTTCTTC. It encodes CASSPQFGTGSWEQFF. The full variable domain, rest sourced from reference TRBV11-2 and TRBJ2-1, is EAGVAQSPRYKIIEKRQSVAFWCNPISGHATLYWYQQILGQGPKLLIQFQNNGVVDDSQLPKDRFSAERLKGVDSTLKIQPAKLEDSAVYLCASSPQFGTGSWEQFFGPGTRLTVL.